The next 21 T cell receptor beta chains were all read from a single sample in a study of blood T cell repertoires in COVID-19. Assay: immunoSEQ multiplex PCR; the TCRdb copy retains only in-frame clones and omits some. The sample lists 180,000 or so clones; 85% to 90% were seen once. The sample consisted of PBMCs or T cells enriched from blood (not recorded which). These receptors all stem from a middle-aged man who had recovered from COVID-19.

The chain joins TRBV29-1 to TRBJ2-5; a weak D match, TRBD1 (6 bases). The V gene's germline CDR1 is SQVTM and CDR2 ANQGSEA. Deletions cut 2 bases from V and 3 bases from J, with 7 bases between. This CDR3 is 12 amino acids long. The CDR3 region is CSVESGEETQYF. In DNA form, the CDR3 reads TGCAGCGTTGAATCAGGGGAAGAGACCCAGTACTTC.

This rearrangement joins TRBV5-5 to TRBJ1-1; 8 nucleotides match TRBD1. Germline V gene lookup returns CDR1 SGHKS and CDR2 YYEKEE (reference sequence). V lost 4 bases, J lost 1 base, and 9 bases stayed unmatched. The CDR3 has 16 amino acids. CDR3 bases: TGTGCCAGCAGCCCATCAGGGGGCCGAGGGAACACTGAAGCTTTCTTT. Translation: CASSPSGGRGNTEAFF. The full variable domain, with the rest looked up from reference TRBV5-5 and TRBJ1-1, is DAGVTQSPTHLIKTRGQQVTLRCSPISGHKSVSWYQQVLGQGPQFIFQYYEKEERGRGNFPDRFSARQFPNYSSELNVNALLLGDSALYLCASSPSGGRGNTEAFFGQGTRLTVV.

This chain links TRBV28 with TRBJ1-2; 8 bases are a match to TRBD1. This CDR3 contains 15 residues. In germline, CDR1 is MDHEN, CDR2 SYDVKM. With V trimmed by 5 bases and J by 3 bases, 8 bases remained unmatched. CDR3 sequence (DNA): TGTGCCAGCAGTCCCCCTGAGACAGGGGACTATGGCTACACCTTC. This sequence encodes CASSPPETGDYGYTF.

The sample holds one count of this clone. The genes are TRBV19 and TRBJ1-1, with 11 bases fitting TRBD1. The length of the CDR3 is 21 residues. Germline V gives CDR1 LNHDA, CDR2 SQIVND (reference sequence). Germline trimming cut 3 bases from V and 0 bases from J; bases unmatched to any gene: 18. CDR3 in DNA: TGTGCCAGTAGTATTCGGTTTTCTGGGGACAGGGGGGGTATAGTGAACACTGAAGCTTTCTTT. Translated, it gives CASSIRFSGDRGGIVNTEAFF.

This clone was recorded only once. This chain links TRBV24-1 with TRBJ1-2; perhaps TRBD1 as D (6 bases). Trimming removed 9 bases from V and 6 bases from J, with 13 bases in between. Germline CDR1 is KGHDR and CDR2 is SFDVKD. The length of the CDR3 is 12 residues. CDR3 in DNA: TGTGCCACCCGGGGGGCTCTTGATGGCTACACCTTC. Residues: CATRGALDGYTF.

The CDR3 here is CSVTGGLGYTF. Here the CDR3 DNA reads TGCAGCGTGACAGGGGGTCTTGGCTACACCTTC. The chain couples TRBV29-1 to TRBJ1-2; 9 positions agree with TRBD1. The CDR3 is 11 residues long. Trimming at V came to 6 bases and at J to 7 bases, leaving 3 bases not matched to a gene. Germline lookup yields CDR1 SQVTM and CDR2 ANQGSEA.

V gene TRBV6-5 combines with J gene TRBJ2-7; 11 nucleotides line up with TRBD2. The germline CDR1 and CDR2 sequences are MNHEY and SVGAGI. The CDR3 length is 14 residues. The V and J ends lost 5 bases and 3 bases, in that order; junction bases with no gene match: 3. The CDR3 is CASSLGLAGYEQYF. In nucleotides, the CDR3 is TGTGCCAGCAGTCTCGGACTAGCGGGCTACGAGCAGTACTTC.

The chain employs TRBV4-2 and TRBJ1-6; D perhaps matches TRBD1 (5 bases). Germline lookup yields CDR1 LGHNA and CDR2 YNFKEQ. The ends were cut back, 0 bases at V and 10 bases at J, with 16 bases in the middle. The CDR3 loop spans 16 amino acids. CDR3 nucleotides: TGTGCCAGCAGCCAAGAGAGCGGGGCCCGTCAGTCACCCCTCCACTTT. It specifies CASSQESGARQSPLHF.

The chain is built from TRBV9 and TRBJ2-7; D uncertain. This CDR3 region has 12 residues. CDR1 is SGDLS, CDR2 YYNGEE, per germline. V gave up 3 bases and J gave up 4 bases, with 8 bases separating them. CDR3 in amino acids: CASSANTYEQYF. Written as DNA, the CDR3 is TGTGCCAGCAGCGCCAATACATACGAGCAGTACTTC.

The gene calls are TRBV3-1 (or the pseudogene TRBV3-2) and TRBJ2-7; 8 positions match TRBD1. Germline V gene data show CDR1 as LGHDT and CDR2 as YNNKEL (reference sequence). V was clipped by 2 bases and J by 1 base; unmatched bases: 13. The CDR3 is 18 residues long. In DNA, the CDR3 is TGTGCCAGCAGCCAAAACCCCCGTCGGGACAGGAGGTCCTACGAGCAGTACTTC. It encodes CASSQNPRRDRRSYEQYF.

The gene calls are TRBV19 and TRBJ1-5; D is possibly TRBD1 (6 bases). The germline V gene has CDR1 LNHDA and CDR2 SQIVND (reference sequence). The CDR3 spans 15 residues. The V gene lost 4 bases and the J gene lost 3 bases, with 13 bases spanning the gap. The CDR3 sequence is CASSKGVGDNQPQHF. The CDR3 DNA reads TGTGCCAGTAGTAAGGGGGTAGGGGACAATCAGCCCCAGCATTTT.

The V gene is TRBV6-5, the J gene TRBJ1-1, with TRBD1 as a possible D gene (6 bases). V lost 4 bases to trimming and J lost 11 bases, with 14 bases between them. Per the germline V gene, CDR1 is MNHEY and CDR2 is SVGAGI. The CDR3 spans 12 residues. The CDR3 loop is CASSSWDMGAFF. In nucleotides, the CDR3 is TGTGCCAGCAGTTCCTGGGACATGGGGGCTTTCTTT.

This chain joins TRBV2 and TRBJ1-6; 8 bases agree with TRBD1. Germline values: CDR1 SNHLY, CDR2 FYNNEI. CDR3 length: 16 residues. V dropped 4 bases and J dropped 8; count of bases not matched to a gene: 10. The CDR3 loop is CASSGHGQGSYSPLHF. DNA of the CDR3: TGTGCCAGCAGTGGGCACGGACAGGGCTCTTATTCACCCCTCCACTTT.

The chain employs TRBV5-4 and TRBJ1-1; the D is unclear. With 7 bases removed from V and 4 bases from J, the gap between germline ends came to 14 bases. Germline V gives CDR1 SGHNT, CDR2 YYREEE (reference sequence). The CDR3 covers 13 residues. CDR3 in DNA: TGTGCCAGCGAGACAAGGGAGACCACTGAAGCTTTCTTT. The encoded protein is CASETRETTEAFF. The full variable domain, with the rest looked up from reference TRBV5-4 and TRBJ1-1, is ETGVTQSPTHLIKTRGQQVTLRCSSQSGHNTVSWYQQALGQGPQFIFQYYREEENGRGNFPPRFSGLQFPNYSSELNVNALELDDSALYLCASETRETTEAFFGQGTRLTVV.

The chain has TRBV28 and TRBJ2-1, with 7 nucleotides matching TRBD2. The CDR3 covers 15 residues. CDR1 MDHEN and CDR2 SYDVKM come from the germline V gene. V was pared by 5 bases and J by 2 bases, with 6 bases of the junction left unmatched. The CDR3 protein is CASSILARTYNEQFF. CDR3 coding DNA: TGTGCCAGCAGTATACTAGCGAGGACCTACAATGAGCAGTTCTTC. The variable domain in full, with the rest retrieved from reference TRBV28 and TRBJ2-1, is DVKVTQSSRYLVKRTGEKVFLECVQDMDHENMFWYRQDPGLGLRLIYFSYDVKMKEKGDIPEGYSVSREKKERFSLILESASTNQTSMYLCASSILARTYNEQFFGPGTRLTVL.

This chain links TRBV5-1 with TRBJ1-1, with D tentatively TRBD1 (6 bases). Germline values: CDR1 SGHRS, CDR2 YFSETQ. The V end was cut by 2 bases, the J end by 5 bases, with 16 bases between. The CDR3 loop spans 15 amino acids. The chain's CDR3 is CASSFYRDRTTEAFF. CDR3 sequence (DNA): TGCGCCAGCAGCTTTTACCGAGACAGGACGACTGAAGCTTTCTTT.

The chain recombines TRBV7-6 with TRBJ1-3; D is undetermined. The CDR3 totals 16 residues. Deletions cut 5 bases from V and 0 bases from J, with 14 bases between. Germline assignment: CDR1 SGHVS and CDR2 FNYEAQ. CDR3 residues: CASSRTRGSSGNTIYF. The CDR3 DNA follows: TGTGCCAGCAGCCGCACTCGGGGTAGCTCTGGAAACACCATATATTTT.

Only one count was recorded for this clone. This chain joins TRBV19 and TRBJ1-1, with D tentatively TRBD1 (5 bases). CDR1 is LNHDA, CDR2 SQIVND, per germline (reference sequence). CDR3 length: 15 amino acids. V shed 3 bases and J shed 7 bases, with 18 bases lying between them. The CDR3 here is CASSIVSGGRGEAFF. CDR3 nucleotides: TGTGCCAGTAGTATTGTCTCCGGGGGACGCGGTGAAGCTTTCTTT.

V usage is TRBV5-1 and J usage is TRBJ2-1; 10 nucleotides match TRBD1. CDR3 length: 12 amino acids. Germline trimming cut 2 bases from V and 15 bases from J; bases unmatched to any gene: 5. CDR1 and CDR2 (germline): SGHRS, YFSETQ. CDR3 nucleotides: TGCGCCAGCAGCTTCGGGACAGGGGATCTGTTCTTC. Its translation: CASSFGTGDLFF.

The chain recombines TRBV18 with TRBJ2-6; D is unresolved. V lost 1 base to trimming and J lost 0 bases, with 7 bases between them. Per the germline V gene, CDR1 is KGHSH and CDR2 is LQKENI. This CDR3 has 16 amino acids. Here the CDR3 reads CASSPRESSGANVLTF. CDR3 coding DNA: TGTGCCAGCTCACCACGAGAAAGCTCTGGGGCCAACGTCCTGACTTTC.

J is TRBJ1-1 and V is TRBV28; D gene unclear. V lost 8 bases and J lost 6, with 7 bases in between. Germline values: CDR1 MDHEN, CDR2 SYDVKM. This CDR3 contains 10 residues. The CDR3 loop is CASLSSEAFF. The CDR3 DNA reads as TGTGCCAGCCTCTCCTCTGAAGCTTTCTTT.